A selection of T cell receptor beta chains follows, all from one sample in a study of blood T cell repertoires in COVID-19. Generated by immunoSEQ multiplex PCR, the TCRdb table keeps only in-frame clones and is missing some. The repertoire includes more than 35,000 clones, less than 95% of them detected once, and around 4.9% sits in the top ten. The sample consisted of peripheral blood. These receptors came from a human donor in a cohort sampled during active COVID-19. CDR3s include the opening cysteine and the closing phenylalanine or tryptophan. Fields, in order: J gene, D gene, V gene, clone size, CDR3 protein, CDR3 DNA. A D gene is named only where the DNA matches it firmly. Size values are once, few and many counts, or a class for expanded clones, and some rows have none.

J gene: TRBJ1-1
D gene: TRBD1
V gene: TRBV19
clone size: once
CDR3 protein: CASSIRLTGGTEAFF
CDR3 DNA: TGTGCCAGTAGTATTAGGCTAACAGGGGGTACTGAAGCTTTCTTT

J gene: TRBJ2-1
D gene: -
V gene: TRBV21-1
clone size: -
CDR3 protein: CASSTREGAFTYNEQFF
CDR3 DNA: TGTGCCAGCAGCACTCGGGAGGGGGCCTTCACCTACAATGAGCAGTTCTTC

J gene: TRBJ2-5
D gene: -
V gene: TRBV6-1
clone size: -
CDR3 protein: CASSEGVSRETQYF
CDR3 DNA: TGTGCCAGCAGTGAAGGTGTCAGCAGGGAGACCCAGTACTTC

J gene: TRBJ1-4
D gene: -
V gene: TRBV2
clone size: once
CDR3 protein: CASRRGDNEKLFF
CDR3 DNA: TGTGCCAGCAGACGGGGGGATAATGAAAAACTGTTTTTT

J gene: TRBJ2-3
D gene: -
V gene: TRBV11-2
clone size: once
CDR3 protein: CASSLDRVSHTDTQYF
CDR3 DNA: TGTGCCAGCAGCTTAGACAGGGTATCTCACACAGATACGCAGTATTTT

J gene: TRBJ2-1
D gene: TRBD2
V gene: TRBV27
clone size: once
CDR3 protein: CASSSGSYNEQFF
CDR3 DNA: TGTGCCAGCAGTAGCGGGAGCTACAATGAGCAGTTCTTC

J gene: TRBJ2-4
D gene: -
V gene: TRBV6-1
clone size: -
CDR3 protein: CASSDTGLAKNIQYF
CDR3 DNA: TGTGCCAGCAGTGACACTGGACTAGCCAAAAACATTCAGTACTTC

J gene: TRBJ2-2
D gene: -
V gene: TRBV7-2
clone size: -
CDR3 protein: CASSLLKRSNTGELFF
CDR3 DNA: TGTGCCAGCAGCTTATTAAAGCGGTCGAACACCGGGGAGCTGTTTTTT

J gene: TRBJ2-7
D gene: TRBD1
V gene: TRBV5-1
clone size: -
CDR3 protein: CASSPGQGHYEQYF
CDR3 DNA: TGCGCCAGCAGCCCCGGACAGGGCCACTACGAGCAGTACTTC

J gene: TRBJ2-1
D gene: TRBD1
V gene: TRBV29-1
clone size: -
CDR3 protein: CSGGQGDEQFF
CDR3 DNA: TGCAGCGGGGGACAGGGGGATGAGCAGTTCTTC

J gene: TRBJ2-1
D gene: -
V gene: TRBV4-3
clone size: -
CDR3 protein: CASSQGRGVWDEQFF
CDR3 DNA: TGCGCCAGCAGCCAAGGAAGAGGCGTGTGGGATGAGCAGTTCTTC

J gene: TRBJ2-7
D gene: TRBD1
V gene: TRBV19
clone size: -
CDR3 protein: CASSLWGTGTGGDEQYF
CDR3 DNA: TGTGCCAGTAGCCTCTGGGGAACCGGGACAGGGGGCGACGAGCAGTACTTC

J gene: TRBJ2-2
D gene: -
V gene: TRBV5-8
clone size: -
CDR3 protein: CASSSTRGFLTTGELFF
CDR3 DNA: TGTGCCAGCAGCTCTACAAGGGGGTTCCTAACCACCGGGGAGCTGTTTTTT

J gene: TRBJ1-4
D gene: TRBD1
V gene: TRBV6-5
clone size: -
CDR3 protein: CASTWTGGGYEKLFF
CDR3 DNA: TGTGCCAGCACTTGGACAGGGGGCGGATATGAAAAACTGTTTTTT

J gene: TRBJ2-5
D gene: TRBD1
V gene: TRBV5-1
clone size: -
CDR3 protein: CASSLGPGGGQETQYF
CDR3 DNA: TGCGCCAGCAGCTTGGGGCCAGGGGGTGGGCAAGAGACCCAGTACTTC

J gene: TRBJ1-2
D gene: -
V gene: TRBV5-8
clone size: few
CDR3 protein: CASSLDPGDIYGYTF
CDR3 DNA: TGTGCCAGCAGCTTGGATCCGGGGGATATTTATGGCTACACCTTC

J gene: TRBJ2-7
D gene: -
V gene: TRBV2
clone size: -
CDR3 protein: CASRQTEYEQYF
CDR3 DNA: TGTGCCAGTCGACAGACGGAATACGAGCAGTACTTC

J gene: TRBJ2-1
D gene: TRBD2
V gene: TRBV28
clone size: -
CDR3 protein: CASSYQAGPVLFQQFF
CDR3 DNA: TGTGCCAGCAGTTACCAAGCGGGACCCGTCCTTTTTCAGCAGTTCTTC

J gene: TRBJ2-7
D gene: -
V gene: TRBV27
clone size: -
CDR3 protein: CASRPDWAGEQYF
CDR3 DNA: TGTGCCAGCAGGCCGGATTGGGCCGGCGAGCAGTACTTC

J gene: TRBJ2-1
D gene: TRBD1
V gene: TRBV7-9
clone size: -
CDR3 protein: CASSLRGQGYNEQFF
CDR3 DNA: TGTGCCAGCAGCTTGCGGGGACAGGGATACAATGAGCAGTTCTTC

J gene: TRBJ2-7
D gene: TRBD1
V gene: TRBV9
clone size: -
CDR3 protein: CASSVAIGTGSWEQYF
CDR3 DNA: TGTGCCAGCAGCGTAGCTATCGGGACAGGTTCCTGGGAGCAGTACTTC

J gene: TRBJ2-1
D gene: TRBD1
V gene: TRBV5-1
clone size: -
CDR3 protein: CASSRRTGVNEQFF
CDR3 DNA: TGCGCCAGCAGCAGGAGGACAGGGGTGAATGAGCAGTTCTTC

J gene: TRBJ1-2
D gene: -
V gene: TRBV7-9
clone size: -
CDR3 protein: CASSLAAGRGYTF
CDR3 DNA: TGTGCCAGCAGCTTAGCGGCAGGAAGGGGCTACACCTTC

J gene: TRBJ2-3
D gene: TRBD1
V gene: TRBV2
clone size: -
CDR3 protein: CASKGTGVGDTQYF
CDR3 DNA: TGTGCCAGCAAAGGGACAGGGGTCGGAGATACGCAGTATTTT

J gene: TRBJ2-7
D gene: TRBD1
V gene: TRBV19
clone size: -
CDR3 protein: CASSTRAGGYHEQYF
CDR3 DNA: TGTGCCAGTAGTACTAGGGCAGGGGGCTACCACGAGCAGTACTTC

J gene: TRBJ2-5
D gene: -
V gene: TRBV6-5
clone size: -
CDR3 protein: CASRGSGKETQYF
CDR3 DNA: TGTGCCAGCAGGGGTAGCGGTAAAGAGACCCAGTACTTC

J gene: TRBJ2-2
D gene: -
V gene: TRBV18
clone size: -
CDR3 protein: CASQHQGLPTNTGELFF
CDR3 DNA: TGTGCCAGCCAACACCAGGGACTTCCCACGAACACCGGGGAGCTGTTTTTT

J gene: TRBJ2-6
D gene: TRBD2
V gene: TRBV5-1
clone size: -
CDR3 protein: CASSLLGTSGGSGANVLTF
CDR3 DNA: TGCGCCAGCAGCTTGCTGGGGACTAGCGGGGGATCGGGGGCCAACGTCCTGACTTTC

J gene: TRBJ1-1
D gene: TRBD1
V gene: TRBV3-1/TRBV3-2
clone size: -
CDR3 protein: CAAGAGGGVAFF
CDR3 DNA: TGTGCCGCTGGGGCAGGGGGCGGAGTAGCTTTCTTT